Sequencing of this T cell receptor (beta chain) was carried out in a study of identical twins. TCRdb itself ran the 5' RACE reads through MiXCR, one entry per CDR3 protein. The sample lists roughly 290,000 distinct CDR3 sequences, under 9% seen once, with around 2.1% in the top ten. CDR1 is MNHNS and CDR2 is SASEGT in the germline V gene. This CDR3 spans 15 amino acids. V was clipped by 5 bases and J by 5 bases; unmatched bases: 9. This clonotype was counted ten times or more. Another study also made use of these data, one on yellow fever vaccine responses in identical twins.

This clonotype was sampled from a woman aged 18 to 35 in good health. The sequencing input was memory (CD45RO+) T cells sorted from blood. This chain links TRBV6-1 with TRBJ2-3, with 8 bases fitting TRBD1. As DNA, the CDR3 is TGTGCCAGCAGTCGCGGACAGGGAAATGTAGATACGCAGTATTTT. Translation gives CASSRGQGNVDTQYF.